This T cell receptor beta chain was retrieved from a study of T cell responses to AZD1222 COVID-19 vaccine. Whole-study findings and limits: Only a handful of AZD1222 recipients, five to seven in all, had baseline seropositivity. Donors were largely white British and mainly female; clonal diversity was possibly underestimated.

Libraries were prepared by immunoSEQ multiplex PCR; TCRdb keeps only in-frame clonotypes and omits some of them. The sample holds around 130,000 clones, about 89% seen once. V was clipped by 7 bases and J by 0 bases, with 9 bases between them. This CDR3 has 13 residues. Comment on this clone: No antigen is known for it.

The source of this sequence is an adult who received the MenACWY meningococcal vaccine as a control. The V call is TRBV12-3 or TRBV12-4, the J call TRBJ1-1; D unresolved. The specimen was peripheral blood, collected 28 days after the second dose of the MenACWY control vaccine. The DNA of the CDR3 is TGTGCCAGCATGGGTAGCATGAACACTGAAGCTTTCTTT. Translated, it gives CASMGSMNTEAFF.